The 19 T cell receptor beta chains presented below share a single source sample, sequenced in a study of CD8+ T cells in alopecia areata. Investigators isolated RNA and reverse transcribed it into cDNA to act as the sequencing template. Profiled with immunoSEQ multiplex PCR; TCRdb holds only in-frame clones, not every one. Here the sample spans fewer than 250,000 clones, approximately 45% being singletons. Treatment described: oral pan-JAK inhibitor, 5-10 mg twice daily. Sequences were derived from CD4+ T cells sorted from blood, sampled at approximately week 37, from a patient treated with tofacitinib. The source of these receptors is a human donor with alopecia areata.

This chain joins TRBV29-1 and TRBJ1-3; the D is unclear. CDR3 length: 13 residues. Germline V gives CDR1 SQVTM, CDR2 ANQGSEA. The ends were cut back, 6 bases at V and 0 bases at J, with 9 bases in the middle. The CDR3 DNA sequence: TGCAGCGTGTGGACGGTCTCTGGAAACACCATATATTTT. Protein: CSVWTVSGNTIYF. Together with reference TRBV29-1 and TRBJ1-3, the CDR3 gives the full variable domain: SAVISQKPSRDICQRGTSLTIQCQVDSQVTMMFWYRQQPGQSLTLIATANQGSEATYESGFVIDKFPISRPNLTFSTLTVSNMSPEDSSIYLCSVWTVSGNTIYFGEGSWLTVV.

The sample holds a few counts of this clone. DNA of the CDR3: TGTGCCAGCAGCCAAGACATGCTGAGCTCCTACAATGAGCAGTTCTTC. Its translation: CASSQDMLSSYNEQFF. The J gene is TRBJ2-1, the V gene TRBV4-2; D is ambiguous. Trimming pared 0 bases from V and 0 bases from J, leaving 9 bases between. The CDR3 has 16 amino acids. CDR1 is LGHNA, CDR2 YNFKEQ, per germline.

This clone was seen more than once but under ten times. The chain couples TRBV2 to TRBJ2-5; D may be TRBD2 (6 bases). Germline V gene sequence: CDR1 SNHLY, CDR2 FYNNEI. Trimming removed 11 bases at V and 2 bases at J, with 9 bases between. The CDR3 consists of 11 residues. CDR3 in amino acids: CAGGLQETQYF. The DNA for the CDR3 is TGTGCCGGAGGACTACAAGAGACCCAGTACTTC.

V gene TRBV2 combines with J gene TRBJ1-5; unclear D gene. Trimming took 3 bases from V and 6 from J, leaving 9 bases between them. CDR3 length equals 13 residues. The germline V gene encodes CDR1 SNHLY and CDR2 FYNNEI. CDR3 bases: TGTGCCAGCAGTGACTGGGTTAGTCAGCCCCAGCATTTT. It specifies CASSDWVSQPQHF. The complete variable domain, with remaining parts taken from reference TRBV2 and TRBJ1-5, reads EPEVTQTPSHQVTQMGQEVILRCVPISNHLYFYWYRQILGQKVEFLVSFYNNEISEKSEIFDDQFSVERPDGSNFTLKIRSTKLEDSAMYFCASSDWVSQPQHFGDGTRLSIL.

The chain links TRBV6-6 to TRBJ1-5; D perhaps matches TRBD1 (6 bases). Germline-derived CDR1 and CDR2 are MNHNY and SVGAGI (reference sequence). Trimming pared 7 bases from V and 4 bases from J, leaving 20 bases between. The CDR3 is 16 amino acids. The CDR3 sequence: CASTHRRGARNQPQHF. In DNA form, the CDR3 reads TGTGCCAGCACCCACCGCCGGGGGGCGCGGAATCAGCCCCAGCATTTT.

As to this clone: Other DNA sequences in the sample encode the same CDR3. CDR3 loop: CSVQGLAGGNWETQYF. CDR3 nucleotides: TGCAGCGTGCAGGGACTAGCGGGAGGGAACTGGGAGACCCAGTACTTC. The chain uses TRBV29-1 and TRBJ2-5; TRBD2 aligns across 16 bases. Germline values: CDR1 SQVTM, CDR2 ANQGSEA. The CDR3 is 16 amino acids. The J segment lost 5 bases and the V segment lost 6 bases, leaving 9 bases of the junction unmatched.

This sequence joins TRBV30 and TRBJ2-7, with 8 positions matching TRBD2. Germline trimming cut 4 bases from V and 6 bases from J; bases unmatched to any gene: 14. Looked up from germline, CDR1 is GTSNPN and CDR2 is SVGIG (reference sequence). The CDR3 contains 15 residues. The CDR3, as DNA: TGTGCCTGGACCCGACAGCTTAGCGGGATAGGCGAGCAGTACTTC. The encoded protein is CAWTRQLSGIGEQYF.

In its sample, this clone was seen once. The chain has TRBV28 and TRBJ1-1; D unclear. Trimming removed 3 bases at V and 4 bases at J, with 6 bases between. Looked up from germline, CDR1 is MDHEN and CDR2 is SYDVKM. The CDR3 loop spans 12 amino acids. CDR3 residues: CASSLGSTEAFF. The CDR3 DNA follows: TGTGCCAGCAGTTTGGGTTCCACTGAAGCTTTCTTT.

The genes are TRBV7-2 and TRBJ2-7; weak D call: TRBD2 (5 bases). This CDR3 has 15 amino acids. Germline lookup yields CDR1 SGHTA and CDR2 FQGNSA. V was pared by 1 base and J by 7 bases, with 17 bases between. CDR3 in DNA: TGTGCCAGCAGCTTAGTAGATTCGGGGTATGGGGAGCAGTACTTC. Amino acid sequence: CASSLVDSGYGEQYF.

The CDR3 reads CASSSWGLAGGNEQYF. CDR3 bases: TGTGCCAGCAGCTCCTGGGGACTAGCGGGAGGAAACGAGCAGTACTTC. The chain carries TRBV7-8 and TRBJ2-7; 15 bases are a match to TRBD2. The CDR3 is 16 amino acids. Germline loops: CDR1 SGHVS, CDR2 FQNEAQ. Losses at the gene ends were 4 bases for V and 5 bases for J; bases not matched to a gene: 6.

The chain carries TRBV5-1 and TRBJ1-1; a weak D match, TRBD1 (5 bases). V lost 0 bases, J lost 1 base, and 7 bases lay in between. The V gene's germline CDR1 is SGHRS and CDR2 YFSETQ. The CDR3 is 14 amino acids. CDR3 sequence reads: CASSLGGGNTEAFF. The CDR3 region has the DNA TGCGCCAGCAGCTTGGGCGGGGGGAACACTGAAGCTTTCTTT.

The chain uses TRBV5-6 and TRBJ1-1; unclear D gene. Between the trimmed V and J ends, which lost 0 bases and 3 bases, there was a span of 6 bases. CDR1 and CDR2 from the germline V gene are SGHDT and YYEEEE. CDR3 length: 13 residues. CDR3 in DNA: TGTGCCAGCAGCTTGGGGAGGGACACTGAAGCTTTCTTT. Residues: CASSLGRDTEAFF.

The genes are TRBV30 and TRBJ2-7; D tentatively fits TRBD1 or TRBD2 (5 bases each). Germline lookup yields CDR1 GTSNPN and CDR2 SVGIG (reference sequence). The CDR3 length is 14 residues. Trimming took 1 base from V and 4 from J, leaving 14 bases between them. The CDR3 loop reads CAWSGDGGSYEQYF. As DNA, the CDR3 is TGTGCCTGGAGTGGGGACGGAGGCTCGTACGAGCAGTACTTC. Full variable domain (remainder filled in from reference TRBV30 and TRBJ2-7): SQTIHQWPATLVQPVGSPLSLECTVEGTSNPNLYWYRQAAGRGLQLLFYSVGIGQISSEVPQNLSASRPQDRQFILSSKKLLLSDSGFYLCAWSGDGGSYEQYFGPGTRLTVT.

CDR3 in DNA: TGTGCCAGCAGTTTATTTGGTCTGAGCACAGATACGCAGTATTTT. This sequence encodes CASSLFGLSTDTQYF. This chain joins TRBV27 and TRBJ2-3; D remains ambiguous. The CDR3 runs 15 residues. Germline V gene lookup returns CDR1 MNHEY and CDR2 SMNVEV (reference sequence). The V end was cut by 1 base, the J end by 0 bases, with 8 bases between.

The chain is built from TRBV5-1 and TRBJ2-5; a weak D match, TRBD2 (6 bases). The V end lost 8 bases, the J end lost 5 bases, and 19 bases lay between the germline ends. The germline V gene has CDR1 SGHRS and CDR2 YFSETQ. This CDR3 is built from 14 residues. In nucleotides, the CDR3 is TGCGCCAGTAGTCGAAGCGGGTCCGAGGAGACCCAGTACTTC. Translation: CASSRSGSEETQYF.

V usage is TRBV19 and J usage is TRBJ2-3, with D uncertain. The CDR3 is made up of 12 amino acids. CDR1 LNHDA and CDR2 SQIVND come from the germline V gene (reference sequence). The V gene lost 7 bases and the J gene lost 2 bases, with 7 bases spanning the gap. CDR3 region: CASTGVTDTQYF. Here the CDR3 DNA reads TGTGCCAGTACCGGAGTCACAGATACGCAGTATTTT.

About this clone itself: This same CDR3 is encoded by further DNA sequences in the sample. The V gene is TRBV30, the J gene TRBJ1-4; D unclear. This CDR3 comprises 13 residues. The germline V and J ends were trimmed by 0 bases and 5 bases, with 7 bases remaining between them. Looked up from germline, CDR1 is GTSNPN and CDR2 is SVGIG (reference sequence). The CDR3 DNA is TGTGCCTGGAGTGTACGGCAGAATGAAAAACTGTTTTTT. It specifies CAWSVRQNEKLFF.

This chain uses TRBV27 with TRBJ2-2; D gene unclear. CDR3 length equals 13 residues. Trimming removed 5 bases at V and 7 bases at J, with 11 bases between. Germline CDR1 MNHEY, CDR2 SMNVEV (reference sequence). The CDR3 here is CASSPAGYGELFF. In DNA form, the CDR3 reads TGTGCCAGCAGTCCCGCCGGGTACGGGGAGCTGTTTTTT.

This clone has more than one count but fewer than ten. This chain uses TRBV2 with TRBJ2-3, with D possibly matching TRBD2 (5 bases). Germline V lookup: CDR1 SNHLY, CDR2 FYNNEI. The CDR3 has 14 amino acids. V was cut by 2 bases and J by 4 bases, with 10 bases left in between. CDR3 sequence (DNA): TGTGCCAGCAGTGAACTAGCAAGGTCAGATACGCAGTATTTT. Its protein product is CASSELARSDTQYF.